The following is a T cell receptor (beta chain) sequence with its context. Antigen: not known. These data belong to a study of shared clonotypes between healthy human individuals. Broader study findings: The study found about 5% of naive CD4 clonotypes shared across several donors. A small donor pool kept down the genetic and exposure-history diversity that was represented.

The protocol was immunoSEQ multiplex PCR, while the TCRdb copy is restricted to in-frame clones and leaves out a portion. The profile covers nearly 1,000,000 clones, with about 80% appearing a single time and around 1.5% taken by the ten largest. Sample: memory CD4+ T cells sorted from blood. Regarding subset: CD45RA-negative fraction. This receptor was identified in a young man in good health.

In DNA, the CDR3 is TGTGCCATCAGTGAGGCAGGGTCGGTAACTTTCTTT. This translates into CAISEAGSVTFF. The rearrangement links TRBV10-3 to TRBJ1-1, with a tentative D call TRBD1 (5 bases). The V gene lost 2 bases and the J gene lost 12 bases, with 13 bases spanning the gap. The CDR3 is 12 residues long. The germline V gene encodes CDR1 ENHRY and CDR2 SYGVKD.